Ten or more counts support the clone carrying this TCR beta chain. The sample is drawn from a study of T-cell reconstitution after alpha-beta-depleted transplantation in children. Germline-derived CDR1 and CDR2 are MNHNS and SASEGT. CDR3 size: 16 residues. With V trimmed by 5 bases and J by 2 bases, 8 bases remained unmatched. For TCRbeta, the library was prepared with unique molecular identifiers. TCRdb reprocessed the PCR reads via MiXCR and lists one record per CDR3 protein. The sample has 200,000 to 300,000 distinct CDR3 sequences; 12% are singletons. Sample: PBMCs from the stem cell graft donor, taken from the stem cell graft. The source of this sequence is a human donor who donated a stem cell graft to a child with acute lymphoblastic leukemia. The rearrangement joins TRBV6-1 to TRBJ2-3; TRBD2 agrees at 9 bases. The CDR3 protein is CASSPTTSGDTDTQYF. The CDR3 DNA sequence: TGTGCCAGCAGTCCTACGACTAGCGGAGACACAGATACGCAGTATTTT.